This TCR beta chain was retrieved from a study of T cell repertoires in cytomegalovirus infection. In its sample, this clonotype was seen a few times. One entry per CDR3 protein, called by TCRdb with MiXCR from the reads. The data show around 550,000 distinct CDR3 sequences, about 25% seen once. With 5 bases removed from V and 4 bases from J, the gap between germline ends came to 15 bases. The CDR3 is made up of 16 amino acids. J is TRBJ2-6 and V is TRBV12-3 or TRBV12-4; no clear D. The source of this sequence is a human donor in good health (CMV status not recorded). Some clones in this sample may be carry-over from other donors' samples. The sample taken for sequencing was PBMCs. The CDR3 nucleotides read TGTGCCAGCAGTCCCTCCTGGTCGGTCGGGGCCAACGTCCTGACTTTC. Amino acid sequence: CASSPSWSVGANVLTF.